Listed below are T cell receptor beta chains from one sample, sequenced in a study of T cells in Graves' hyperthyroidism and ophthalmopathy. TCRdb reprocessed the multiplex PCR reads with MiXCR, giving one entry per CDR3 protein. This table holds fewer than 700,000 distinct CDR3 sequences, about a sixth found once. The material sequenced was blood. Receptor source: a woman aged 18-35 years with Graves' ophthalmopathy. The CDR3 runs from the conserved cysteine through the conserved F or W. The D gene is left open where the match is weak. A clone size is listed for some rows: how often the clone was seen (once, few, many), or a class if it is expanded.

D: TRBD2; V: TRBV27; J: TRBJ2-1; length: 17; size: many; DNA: TGTGCCAGCAGTCAGAGACCGGGACTAGTCCCCTACAATGAGCAGTTCTTC; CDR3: CASSQRPGLVPYNEQFF
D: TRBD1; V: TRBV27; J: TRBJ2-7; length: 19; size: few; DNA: TGTGCCAGCAGTTTATCTGGGGACAGGGGGCGTCTAGCCTCCTACGAGCAGTACTTC; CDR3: CASSLSGDRGRLASYEQYF
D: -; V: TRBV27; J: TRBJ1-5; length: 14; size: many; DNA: TGTGCCAGCAGTTTAGGGGGGGAGAATCAGCCCCAGCATTTT; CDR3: CASSLGGENQPQHF
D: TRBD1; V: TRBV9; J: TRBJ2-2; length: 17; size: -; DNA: TGTGCCAGCAGCGTCGTCTCGACAGGGGCGGACACCGGGGAGCTGTTTTTT; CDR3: CASSVVSTGADTGELFF
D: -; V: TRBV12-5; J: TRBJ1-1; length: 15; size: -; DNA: TGTGCTAGTGGTTTGGCCCCCGGGACGCTCAAGGGAGCTTTCTTT; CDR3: CASGLAPGTLKGAFF
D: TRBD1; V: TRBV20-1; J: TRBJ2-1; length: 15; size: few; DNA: TGCAGTGCTAAGCAGGGGGCGGCGTCCTACAATGAGCAGTTCTTC; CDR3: CSAKQGAASYNEQFF
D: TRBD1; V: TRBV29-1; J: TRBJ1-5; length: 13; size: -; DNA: TGCAGCGTTGCCAGGGGGGTTCAGGAGCCCCAGCATTTT; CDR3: CSVARGVQEPQHF
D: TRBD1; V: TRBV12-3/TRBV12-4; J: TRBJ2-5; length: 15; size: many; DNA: TGTGCCAGCAGTACATACGGGACAGTACAAGAGACCCAGTACTTC; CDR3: CASSTYGTVQETQYF
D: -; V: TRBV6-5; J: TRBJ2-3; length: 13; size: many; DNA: TGTGCCAGCAGTTACTCTAGCACAGATACGCAGTATTTT; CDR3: CASSYSSTDTQYF
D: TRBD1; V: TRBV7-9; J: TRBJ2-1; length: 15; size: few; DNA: TGTGCCAGCAGCCCCCGGGACAGGGCTCGGAAGGAGCAGTTCTTC; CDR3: CASSPRDRARKEQFF
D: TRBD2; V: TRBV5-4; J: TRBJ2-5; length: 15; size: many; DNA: TGTGCCAGCAGCTTGGATCTAGCGGGAGCCGAGACCCAGTACTTC; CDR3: CASSLDLAGAETQYF
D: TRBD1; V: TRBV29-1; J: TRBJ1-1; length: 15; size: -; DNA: TGCAGCGTTCATCCTAAGGGCAGGGGGCGGACTGAAGCTTTCTTT; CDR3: CSVHPKGRGRTEAFF
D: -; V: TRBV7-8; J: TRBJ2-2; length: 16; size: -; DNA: TGTGCCAGCAGCCCACGAGGGGCGGAAAACACCGGGGAGCTGTTTTTT; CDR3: CASSPRGAENTGELFF
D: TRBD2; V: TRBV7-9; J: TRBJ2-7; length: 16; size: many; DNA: TGTGCCAGCAGTAAAAGCGGGCTAGCGGGTCCTTTCGAGCAGTACTTC; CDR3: CASSKSGLAGPFEQYF
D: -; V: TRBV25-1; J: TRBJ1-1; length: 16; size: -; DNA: TGTGCCAGCAGCAACATCATCTTTTCAGGTACCGCTGAAGCTTTCTTT; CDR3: CASSNIIFSGTAEAFF
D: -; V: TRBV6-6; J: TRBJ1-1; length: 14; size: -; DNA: TGTGCCAGCAGTTACGTCGCTATGAACACTGAAGCTTTCTTT; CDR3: CASSYVAMNTEAFF
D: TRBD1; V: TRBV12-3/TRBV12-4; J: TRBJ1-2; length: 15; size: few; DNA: TGTGCCAGCAGCGATGCGGGACAGGCTGACTATGGCTACACCTTC; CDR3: CASSDAGQADYGYTF
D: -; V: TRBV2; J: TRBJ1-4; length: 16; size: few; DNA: TGTGCCAGCAGTGAAGCGGAGATGGCCAACGGGGAAAAACTGTTTTTT; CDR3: CASSEAEMANGEKLFF
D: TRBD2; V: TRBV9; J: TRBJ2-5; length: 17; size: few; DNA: TGTGCCAGCAGCGTGGACTTTAGCGGGGGGGCCCAAGAGACCCAGTACTTC; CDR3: CASSVDFSGGAQETQYF
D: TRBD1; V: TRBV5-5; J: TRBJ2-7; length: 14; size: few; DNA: TGTGCCAGCAGCTCAGGACAGGGGACTTACGAGCAGTACTTC; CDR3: CASSSGQGTYEQYF
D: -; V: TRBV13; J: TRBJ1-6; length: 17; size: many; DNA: TGTGCCAGCAGCTTAGGCCTCAGGGGAGGAGGGAATTCACCCCTCCACTTT; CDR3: CASSLGLRGGGNSPLHF
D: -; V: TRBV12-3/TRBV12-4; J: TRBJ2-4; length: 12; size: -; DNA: TGTGCCAGCAGTTTGGCTCCAGAGCTTCAGTACTTC; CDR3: CASSLAPELQYF
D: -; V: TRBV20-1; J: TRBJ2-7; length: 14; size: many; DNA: TGCAGTGCTCTAGTGGCTAGCGATACCTACGAGCAGTACTTC; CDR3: CSALVASDTYEQYF
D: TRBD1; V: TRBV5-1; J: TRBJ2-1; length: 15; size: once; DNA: TGCGCCAGCAGACCCGGGACAGGGGGGTGGAATGAGCAGTTCTTC; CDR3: CASRPGTGGWNEQFF
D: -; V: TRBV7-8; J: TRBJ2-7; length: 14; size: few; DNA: TGTGCCAGCAGCTTATCTGGCAGCGAGGGCGAGCAGTACTTC; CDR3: CASSLSGSEGEQYF
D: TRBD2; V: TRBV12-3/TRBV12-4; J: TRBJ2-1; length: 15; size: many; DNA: TGTGCCAGCAGTCCCCCGCCTACAGCGGGGAATGAGCAGTTCTTC; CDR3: CASSPPPTAGNEQFF
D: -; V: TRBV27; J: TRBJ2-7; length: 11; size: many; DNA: TGTGCCAGCATAGGGGGCTACGAGCAGTACTTC; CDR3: CASIGGYEQYF
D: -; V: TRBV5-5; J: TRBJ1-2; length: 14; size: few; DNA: TGTGCCAGCAGCTGGTATGGGGGATGGAATGGCTACACCTTC; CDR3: CASSWYGGWNGYTF
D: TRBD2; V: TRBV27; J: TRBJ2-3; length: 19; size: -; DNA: TGTGCCAGCACACTCCTTGGGACTAGCGGGAGGCCTTCGCGAGGTACGCAGTATTTT; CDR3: CASTLLGTSGRPSRGTQYF
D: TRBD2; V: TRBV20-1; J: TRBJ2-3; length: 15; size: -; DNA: TGCAGTGCCCTCGACCTAGCGGACCCCACAGATACGCAGTATTTT; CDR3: CSALDLADPTDTQYF
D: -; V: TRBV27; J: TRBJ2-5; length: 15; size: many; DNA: TGTGCCAGCAGGCTTCAGTCCGGGACACCTGAGACCCAGTACTTC; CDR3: CASRLQSGTPETQYF
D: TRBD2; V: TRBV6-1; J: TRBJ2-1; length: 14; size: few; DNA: TGTGCCAGCAAAGTAGCGGGAGGGCCGGGAGAGCAGTTCTTC; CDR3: CASKVAGGPGEQFF
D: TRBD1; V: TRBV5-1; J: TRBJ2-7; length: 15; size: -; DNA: TGCGCCAGCAGCTTAGGGCAGGGGGTGGCGGACGAGCAGTACTTC; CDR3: CASSLGQGVADEQYF
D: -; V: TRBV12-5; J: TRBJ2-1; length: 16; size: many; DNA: TGTGCTAGTGGTTTGACTTTATCGTTATCCTACAATGAGCAGTTCTTC; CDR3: CASGLTLSLSYNEQFF
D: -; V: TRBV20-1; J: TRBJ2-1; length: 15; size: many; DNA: TGCAGTGCTAGCTCAGCGGCTCCTAACTACAATGAGCAGTTCTTC; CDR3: CSASSAAPNYNEQFF
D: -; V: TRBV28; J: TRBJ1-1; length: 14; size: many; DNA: TGTGCCAGCACCTTCCGGGGGGGAGGCACTGAAGCTTTCTTT; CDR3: CASTFRGGGTEAFF
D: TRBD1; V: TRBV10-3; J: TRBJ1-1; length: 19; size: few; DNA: TGTGCCATCAGTGAGCCCGGTGGGGCCAACAGGGGGCAAAACACTGAAGCTTTCTTT; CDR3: CAISEPGGANRGQNTEAFF
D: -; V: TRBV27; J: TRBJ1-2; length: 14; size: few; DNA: TGTGCCGGCAGTTTATCAATAGGGGTCGGAGGCTACACCTTC; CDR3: CAGSLSIGVGGYTF
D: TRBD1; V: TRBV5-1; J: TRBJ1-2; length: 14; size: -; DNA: TGCGCCAGCAGCGGAACGACAGGGGGCGGCGGCTACACCTTC; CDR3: CASSGTTGGGGYTF
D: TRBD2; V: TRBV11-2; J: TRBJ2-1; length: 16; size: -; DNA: TGTGCCAGCAGCTCCTGGACTAGCGGAATCTACAATGAGCAGTTCTTC; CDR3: CASSSWTSGIYNEQFF
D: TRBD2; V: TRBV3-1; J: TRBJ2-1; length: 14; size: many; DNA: TGTGCCAGCAGCCAGCCCCTTAGCGGGAATGAGCAGTTCTTC; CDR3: CASSQPLSGNEQFF
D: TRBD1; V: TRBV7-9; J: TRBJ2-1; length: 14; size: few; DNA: TGTGCCAGCAGCTTAATGGGGACAGGGAATATTCAGTTCTTC; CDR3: CASSLMGTGNIQFF
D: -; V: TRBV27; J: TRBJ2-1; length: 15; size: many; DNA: TGTGCCAGCCGCATCATAGGCACCCCGCACAATGAGCAGTTCTTC; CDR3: CASRIIGTPHNEQFF